The next 6 T cell receptor beta chains were all read from a single sample in a study of T-cell reconstitution after alpha-beta-depleted transplantation in children (dated by TCRdb to about 2016). The library came from PCR. Sequenced using an Illumina HiSeq 2500. Molecular barcoding was employed in the preparation of TCR libraries, with unique molecular identifiers being used to normalize TCRbeta repertoire quantification. The raw public data were reprocessed by TCRdb itself: fastp quality trimming at Q25, MiXCR clonotype calling, in-frame beta chains only. Duplicate CDR3 protein sequences are folded into a single record with the most common DNA and genes. Here the sample has fewer than 700,000 distinct CDR3 sequences; more than 20% occur a single time. Approximately 14% of the sample is held by the ten biggest clonotypes. In the paper's terms, the treatment or condition label means: allogeneic hematopoietic cell transplantation with graft depleted of TCRalphabeta T cells and CD19 B cells.

Sequenced material: PBMCs, mostly from graft donor cells, taken 360 days after TCRalphabeta/CD19-depleted stem cell transplant. These receptors were taken from a boy under three years old who had a stem cell transplant for acute myeloid leukemia, so the T cells may come from the graft donor.

This chain connects TRBV12-3 or TRBV12-4 to TRBJ2-7, with 10 bases that match TRBD1. The CDR3 length is 14 residues. V trimming: 2 bases; J trimming: 5 bases; junction bases outside the gene matches: 3. The CDR3 DNA reads as TGTGCCAGCAGTTTAAGGGACAGGGGCCACGAGCAGTACTTC. Protein sequence: CASSLRDRGHEQYF.

The chain links TRBV7-9 to TRBJ1-1, with D maybe TRBD1 (5 bases). Germline V lookup: CDR1 SEHNR, CDR2 FQNEAQ (reference sequence). The V gene lost 0 bases and the J gene lost 7 bases, with 12 bases spanning the gap. This CDR3 comprises 14 residues. In DNA, the CDR3 is TGTGCCAGCAGCTTAGCAGACCAGGGTGTTGAAGCTTTCTTT. It specifies CASSLADQGVEAFF.

This clonotype showed up just once. The J gene is TRBJ2-5, the V gene TRBV5-5, with D perhaps matching TRBD1 or TRBD2 (5 bases each). The CDR3 runs to 13 residues. Germline lookup yields CDR1 SGHKS and CDR2 YYEKEE (reference sequence). V lost 3 bases and J lost 5, with 11 bases in between. CDR3 bases: TGTGCCAGCAGCTGGGGGTGGAAGGAGACCCAGTACTTC. It translates to CASSWGWKETQYF.

This clonotype was counted ten times or more. The chain carries TRBV20-1 and TRBJ2-7; D call uncertain. CDR3 length: 15 residues. Trimming pared 2 bases from V and 1 base from J, leaving 15 bases between. Germline V CDR1 and CDR2: DFQATT, SNEGSKA (reference sequence). The CDR3, as DNA: TGCAGTGCTAGAACGGAATGGCTGACTTCCTACGAGCAGTACTTC. Translating it yields CSARTEWLTSYEQYF.

In this sample, this clonotype turned up once. The chain has TRBV6-2 or TRBV6-3 and TRBJ2-5, with 11 bases lining up with TRBD2. CDR1 and CDR2 from the germline V gene are MNHEY and SVGEGT. The ends lost 0 bases at V and 4 bases at J; junction bases unmatched: 16. The CDR3 is 20 residues long. The CDR3 DNA reads as TGTGCCAGCAGTTACTCGAGAGGAGTAGCGGGGGGGCTCGGTGGAGAGACCCAGTACTTC. This encodes CASSYSRGVAGGLGGETQYF.

This clonotype was observed a few times. The genes are TRBV20-1 and TRBJ2-3; 8 bases are a match to TRBD2. Germline-derived CDR1 and CDR2 are DFQATT and SNEGSKA (reference sequence). The CDR3 is made up of 13 amino acids. The trim removed 6 bases at V and 4 bases at J, leaving 6 bases unmatched. The CDR3 nucleotides read TGCAGTGCGTATCGGGGGGGCGCAGATACGCAGTATTTT. Protein product: CSAYRGGADTQYF.